The 12 T cell receptor beta chains reported below all come from one sample, sequenced in a study of shared clonotypes between healthy human individuals. The table came from immunoSEQ multiplex PCR; TCRdb's copy has only in-frame clones and leaves some out. The sample records 600,000 or so clones, around 96% being singletons. Terminally differentiated effector memory CD45RA+ cells were excluded by CCR7 positive selection of CD45RO-negative cells. Source material: naive CD8+ T cells sorted from blood. The source is a young woman in good health.

J is TRBJ1-4 and V is TRBV7-8, with D tentatively TRBD1 (6 bases). Germline CDR1 reads SGHVS; CDR2 reads FQNEAQ. The V end lost 7 bases, the J end lost 5 bases, and 14 bases lay between the germline ends. There are 14 residues in the CDR3. The CDR3 bases are TGTGCCAGCAACGAAGGGGGGGAAAATGAAAAACTGTTTTTT. It encodes CASNEGGENEKLFF.

This CDR3 is CASSGPPGGGSAYEQYF. CDR3 sequence (DNA): TGTGCCAGCAGCGGACCCCCGGGGGGCGGGAGCGCCTACGAGCAGTACTTC. This chain uses TRBV13 with TRBJ2-5; weak D call: TRBD2 (7 bases). The J call could be wrong; TRBJ2-7 is a better fit for the DNA end. CDR3 length equals 17 residues. Germline V gene data show CDR1 as PRHDT and CDR2 as FYEKMQ (reference sequence).

In the case of this clone: The junction differs from germline at one of its ends, possibly a read error. The V call is TRBV19, the J call TRBJ2-7, with D unresolved. The CDR3 consists of 13 residues. The germline CDR1 and CDR2 sequences are LNHDA and SQIVND (reference sequence). The CDR3 sequence: CASSVDISYEQYF. The CDR3 bases are TGTGCCAGTAGTGTAGACATCTCCTACGAGCAGTACTTC.

This clone was recorded a few times. The rearrangement uses TRBV30 and TRBJ1-5; unclear D gene. Germline V gene lookup returns CDR1 GTSNPN and CDR2 SVGIG (reference sequence). CDR3 length: 14 amino acids. Trimming stripped 1 base from V and 1 base from J, with 8 bases between. CDR3: CAWSGGMSNQPQHF. Written as DNA, the CDR3 is TGTGCCTGGAGTGGAGGGATGAGCAATCAGCCCCAGCATTTT.

This clone was seen only once. V and J are TRBV7-9 and TRBJ2-3, with D maybe TRBD2 (5 bases). This CDR3 has 15 amino acids. Looked up from germline, CDR1 is SEHNR and CDR2 is FQNEAQ (reference sequence). Trimming left V 4 bases short and J 0 bases short, with 11 bases between. The CDR3 DNA follows: TGTGCCAGCAGCTCGAAAGCGGTCAGCACAGATACGCAGTATTTT. Protein product: CASSSKAVSTDTQYF.

J is TRBJ1-2 and V is TRBV9; 7 nucleotides align to TRBD1. The V and J ends lost 3 bases and 4 bases, in that order; junction bases with no gene match: 15. Germline V gene sequence: CDR1 SGDLS, CDR2 YYNGEE. This CDR3 region has 17 residues. CDR3 loop: CASSGWTGSAPVYGYTF. DNA for the CDR3: TGTGCCAGCAGCGGGTGGACAGGCTCCGCGCCTGTCTATGGCTACACCTTC.

The chain's CDR3 is CAISTPPTGLHWNTEAFF. Here the CDR3 DNA reads TGTGCCATCAGTACTCCACCGACAGGATTACATTGGAACACTGAAGCTTTCTTT. V and J are TRBV10-3 and TRBJ1-1, with D maybe TRBD1 (6 bases). Germline V lookup: CDR1 ENHRY, CDR2 SYGVKD. V was trimmed by 5 bases and J by 1 base, leaving 23 bases between them. The CDR3 covers 18 residues.

The V and J genes are TRBV27 and TRBJ2-7, with 10 nucleotides matching TRBD2. The CDR3 runs 17 residues. After removal of 3 bases from V and 2 bases from J, the junction contained 10 bases not matched to a gene. Germline loops: CDR1 MNHEY, CDR2 SMNVEV (reference sequence). Here the CDR3 reads CASSFLFPSGGTYEQYF. The CDR3 DNA reads as TGTGCCAGCAGTTTCCTGTTCCCTAGCGGGGGTACCTACGAGCAGTACTTC.

The chain recombines TRBV10-3 with TRBJ1-2; D call uncertain. The CDR3 runs to 13 residues. Trimming left V 0 bases short and J 10 bases short, with 12 bases between. CDR1 and CDR2 from the germline V gene are ENHRY and SYGVKD. CDR3 residues: CAISESIVEHYTF. In DNA form, the CDR3 reads TGTGCCATCAGTGAGTCGATCGTAGAGCACTACACCTTC.

V gene TRBV11-2 combines with J gene TRBJ1-2; 8 positions agree with TRBD1. From germline, CDR1 is SGHAT and CDR2 FQNNGV. Losses at the gene ends were 5 bases for V and 8 bases for J; bases not matched to a gene: 7. The CDR3 has 13 residues. The CDR3 region is CASSTRTGFGYTF. CDR3 bases: TGTGCCAGCAGCACCCGGACAGGGTTCGGCTACACCTTC. Supplemented by reference TRBV11-2 and TRBJ1-2, the full variable domain reads EAGVAQSPRYKIIEKRQSVAFWCNPISGHATLYWYQQILGQGPKLLIQFQNNGVVDDSQLPKDRFSAERLKGVDSTLKIQPAKLEDSAVYLCASSTRTGFGYTFGSGTRLTVV.

The chain couples TRBV18 to TRBJ2-7, with D possibly being TRBD1 (6 bases). Germline V lookup: CDR1 KGHSH, CDR2 LQKENI. This CDR3 comprises 14 residues. The V end lost 3 bases, the J end lost 5 bases, and 14 bases lay between the germline ends. CDR3 DNA: TGTGCCAGCTCACCTGGGGGCCCATCGGACGAGCAGTACTTC. Translating it yields CASSPGGPSDEQYF. Looking up the rest from reference TRBV18 and TRBJ2-7 gives the full variable domain: NAGVMQNPRHLVRRRGQEARLRCSPMKGHSHVYWYRQLPEEGLKFMVYLQKENIIDESGMPKERFSAEFPKEGPSILRIQQVVRGDSAAYFCASSPGGPSDEQYFGPGTRLTVT.

Regarding this clone: The same CDR3 can be traced to other DNA sequences in this sample. The chain combines TRBV13 with TRBJ2-7, with no clear D. Trimming took 0 bases from V and 5 from J, leaving 8 bases between them. Germline V gene lookup returns CDR1 PRHDT and CDR2 FYEKMQ (reference sequence). This CDR3 comprises 13 residues. CDR3 protein: CASSLGRGHEQYF. CDR3 sequence (DNA): TGTGCCAGCAGCTTAGGCCGAGGACACGAGCAGTACTTC.